What follows are 31 T cell receptor beta chains derived from one specimen sequenced in a study of T cells in localized non-small cell lung cancer. Using immunoSEQ multiplex PCR, the repertoire was profiled, and TCRdb retains in-frame clones only, with some absent. The table records 30,000 to 35,000 clones, roughly 93% of them present only once. Specimen: peripheral blood, collected before any cancer treatment. Every receptor here comes from a female donor at least 60 years old with stage I lung adenocarcinoma.

Only one count was recorded for this clone. The chain couples TRBV28 to TRBJ2-3, with TRBD1 matching over 9 bases. V trimming: 5 bases; J trimming: 3 bases; junction bases outside the gene matches: 12. This CDR3 is built from 17 residues. Germline V gene lookup returns CDR1 MDHEN and CDR2 SYDVKM. The CDR3 loop is CASSIPPGQGRTDTQYF. The CDR3 nucleotides are TGTGCCAGCAGTATCCCACCGGGACAGGGTAGGACAGATACGCAGTATTTT.

This clone has a single count. The chain carries TRBV10-3 and TRBJ2-1, with 8 bases matching TRBD1. The CDR3 runs 18 residues. Germline-derived CDR1 and CDR2 are ENHRY and SYGVKD. J gave up 0 bases and V 7 bases, and 14 bases lay outside the gene matches. CDR3 nucleotide sequence: TGTGCCATCACATCCGGACAGGGCAGCAGGAGCTCCTACAATGAGCAGTTCTTC. Its protein product is CAITSGQGSRSSYNEQFF.

This clone came up once. The genes are TRBV11-2 and TRBJ2-7; D is unresolved. Between the trimmed V and J ends, which lost 4 bases and 4 bases, there was a span of 5 bases. The CDR3 is made up of 11 amino acids. Germline V gene sequence: CDR1 SGHAT, CDR2 FQNNGV. CDR3 residues: CASSSGYEQYF. CDR3 DNA sequence: TGTGCCAGCAGCTCCGGGTACGAGCAGTACTTC.

The gene calls are TRBV30 and TRBJ2-7, with no clear D. The CDR3 is 11 amino acids. Looked up from germline, CDR1 is GTSNPN and CDR2 is SVGIG (reference sequence). Trimming removed 1 base from V and 8 bases from J, with 9 bases in between. CDR3 region: CAWSGRLKQYF. In DNA form, the CDR3 reads TGTGCCTGGAGTGGCAGACTCAAGCAGTACTTC.

The V gene is TRBV28, the J gene TRBJ1-5; D unclear. From germline, CDR1 is MDHEN and CDR2 SYDVKM. This CDR3 is built from 13 residues. Trimming removed 6 bases from V and 0 bases from J, with 6 bases in between. The CDR3 nucleotides are TGTGCCAGCAGGGTAAATAGCAATCAGCCCCAGCATTTT. It codes for CASRVNSNQPQHF.

The chain is built from TRBV18 and TRBJ2-5; 7 bases match TRBD1. The J call is in doubt because the DNA end fits TRBJ2-7 better. The germline V gene has CDR1 KGHSH and CDR2 LQKENI. The CDR3 length is 14 residues. The CDR3 protein is CASSPSGQSYEQYF. The CDR3 coding sequence is TGTGCCAGCTCACCTTCGGGACAGTCCTACGAGCAGTACTTC.

This chain connects TRBV7-9 to TRBJ2-7; D call uncertain. The CDR3 contains 11 residues. V lost 3 bases and J lost 6, with 6 bases in between. In germline, CDR1 is SEHNR, CDR2 FQNEAQ (reference sequence). The CDR3 nucleotides read TGTGCCAGCAGCTTCCGATCCGAGCAGTACTTC. Protein sequence: CASSFRSEQYF.

This chain uses TRBV2 with TRBJ2-7; D is undetermined. V was cut by 6 bases and J by 9 bases, with 21 bases left in between. The CDR3 runs 14 residues. The V gene's germline CDR1 is SNHLY and CDR2 FYNNEI. In DNA form, the CDR3 reads TGTGCCAGCAGGGGGTTACAAGGGCTCCTACGGCAGTACTTC. Protein sequence: CASRGLQGLLRQYF.

V usage is TRBV9 and J usage is TRBJ1-1; TRBD1 might be the D (6 bases). The CDR3 is 14 residues long. V lost 2 bases, J lost 1 base, and 9 bases lay in between. Germline values: CDR1 SGDLS, CDR2 YYNGEE. The CDR3 reads CASSVTGPNTEAFF. Here the CDR3 DNA reads TGTGCCAGCAGCGTGACAGGTCCGAACACTGAAGCTTTCTTT.

This sequence joins TRBV29-1 and TRBJ1-4; 10 bases line up with TRBD1. Germline V gives CDR1 SQVTM, CDR2 ANQGSEA. CDR3 length: 14 amino acids. V lost 5 bases, J lost 10 bases, and 10 bases stayed unmatched. For the CDR3, the DNA is TGCAGCGTTTCTTGGACAGGGGGAGTTGGAAAACTGTTTTTT. Protein: CSVSWTGGVGKLFF.

This clone was detected once. The gene calls are TRBV21-1 and TRBJ1-2; the table's D call, TRBD1, has no DNA check behind it. TRBV21-1 is a pseudogene segment. The CDR3 extends over 15 amino acids. CDR3 DNA sequence: TGTGCCAGCAGCAAGCGGGACAGGATTCTCCATGGCTACACCTTC. Translating gives CASSKRDRILHGYTF.

The gene calls are TRBV6-6 and TRBJ2-7; 9 bases line up with TRBD1. There are 16 residues in the CDR3. Germline assignment: CDR1 MNHNY and CDR2 SVGAGI (reference sequence). Trimming removed 2 bases from V and 4 bases from J; junction bases left unmatched: 9. CDR3 in DNA: TGTGCCAGCAGTTACCCGGGAACAGGGGGCGGTTACGAGCAGTACTTC. Its protein is CASSYPGTGGGYEQYF.

The table lists this clone with a count of one. This rearrangement joins TRBV29-1 to TRBJ2-3; 8 bases map to TRBD1. The V and J ends lost 3 bases and 9 bases, in that order; junction bases with no gene match: 5. This CDR3 contains 12 residues. Germline V gives CDR1 SQVTM, CDR2 ANQGSEA. The CDR3 region has the DNA TGCAGCGTTGAGGCGGACAGGGCGACGCAGTATTTT. Amino acid sequence: CSVEADRATQYF.

The genes are TRBV6-1 and TRBJ1-2; the D is unclear. From germline, CDR1 is MNHNS and CDR2 SASEGT. CDR3 size: 12 residues. V was cut by 11 bases and J by 4 bases, with 14 bases left in between. CDR3 DNA sequence: TGTGCCGCGTGGGCAGTGACCTATGGCTACACCTTC. This codes for CAAWAVTYGYTF.

V usage is TRBV7-9 and J usage is TRBJ1-4; D not resolved. The CDR3 extends over 13 amino acids. Trimming removed 5 bases at V and 3 bases at J, with 7 bases between. Germline CDR1 reads SEHNR; CDR2 reads FQNEAQ (reference sequence). The CDR3 sequence: CASSPDSNEKLFF. CDR3 nucleotide sequence: TGTGCCAGCAGCCCAGATTCTAATGAAAAACTGTTTTTT.

The sample holds one count of this clone. The gene calls are TRBV7-9 and TRBJ2-2; D ambiguous. This CDR3 region has 15 residues. Trimming shortened V by 5 bases and J by 0 bases, and 10 bases separated the two germline ends. CDR1 SEHNR and CDR2 FQNEAQ come from the germline V gene (reference sequence). CDR3 protein: CASSANRANTGELFF. The CDR3 nucleotides read TGTGCCAGCAGCGCCAACCGGGCGAACACCGGGGAGCTGTTTTTT.

This sequence joins TRBV7-2 and TRBJ1-1; 9 nucleotides align to TRBD1. CDR3 length equals 13 residues. V shed 6 bases, J shed 3 bases, and the junction held 2 bases outside the gene matches. Germline CDR1 SGHTA, CDR2 FQGNSA. The CDR3 DNA sequence: TGTGCCAGCAGGGGACAGGGTGACACTGAAGCTTTCTTT. Translated: CASRGQGDTEAFF.

The rearrangement uses TRBV7-2 and TRBJ1-1; D unclear. The V end lost 10 bases, the J end lost 0 bases, and 15 bases lay between the germline ends. The germline gives CDR1 SGHTA, CDR2 FQGNSA. This CDR3 comprises 14 residues. Here the CDR3 reads CATAREGLNTEAFF. As DNA, the CDR3 is TGTGCCACTGCTAGGGAGGGCTTGAACACTGAAGCTTTCTTT.

This clone was seen once. This rearrangement joins TRBV6-6 to TRBJ1-1; the D gene is possibly TRBD1 (5 bases). The CDR3 is 13 amino acids. Trimming stripped 4 bases from V and 3 bases from J, with 9 bases between. The germline V gene has CDR1 MNHNY and CDR2 SVGAGI (reference sequence). DNA for the CDR3: TGTGCCAGCAGTTGGGGGGTTCACACTGAAGCTTTCTTT. The encoded protein is CASSWGVHTEAFF.

This clone was recorded only once. V gene TRBV6-6 combines with J gene TRBJ2-5, with D possibly TRBD2 on 5 matching bases. The V end was cut by 5 bases, the J end by 7 bases, with 17 bases between. Germline CDR1 MNHNY, CDR2 SVGAGI (reference sequence). This CDR3 has 14 amino acids. Here the CDR3 reads CASSRPGEYRTQYF. DNA for the CDR3: TGTGCCAGCAGTCGCCCCGGGGAGTATAGGACCCAGTACTTC.

The rearrangement uses TRBV7-2 and TRBJ1-1; the D gene is possibly TRBD1 (5 bases). V gave up 8 bases and J gave up 0 bases, with 10 bases separating them. This CDR3 contains 13 residues. CDR1 SGHTA and CDR2 FQGNSA come from the germline V gene. The CDR3 spells CASGGGMNTEAFF. CDR3 in DNA: TGTGCCAGCGGGGGAGGGATGAACACTGAAGCTTTCTTT.

The rearrangement joins TRBV2 to TRBJ1-1, with D perhaps matching TRBD1 (5 bases). In germline, CDR1 is SNHLY, CDR2 FYNNEI. The CDR3 contains 14 residues. The ends were cut back, 2 bases at V and 1 base at J, with 8 bases in the middle. Written as DNA, the CDR3 is TGTGCCAGCAGTGAATTCGGGGGGAACACTGAAGCTTTCTTT. This gives the protein CASSEFGGNTEAFF. Filled out from reference TRBV2 and TRBJ1-1, the complete variable domain reads EPEVTQTPSHQVTQMGQEVILRCVPISNHLYFYWYRQILGQKVEFLVSFYNNEISEKSEIFDDQFSVERPDGSNFTLKIRSTKLEDSAMYFCASSEFGGNTEAFFGQGTRLTVV.

This sequence joins TRBV2 and TRBJ2-2; tentatively, D is TRBD2 (6 bases). V lost 6 bases and J lost 1, with 12 bases in between. Germline V gene lookup returns CDR1 SNHLY and CDR2 FYNNEI. The CDR3 totals 15 residues. The CDR3 protein is CASSTGTVNTGELFF. The CDR3 bases are TGTGCCAGCAGCACCGGGACTGTGAACACCGGGGAGCTGTTTTTT.

The chain carries TRBV29-1 and TRBJ2-2; D might be TRBD2 (5 bases). Germline loops: CDR1 SQVTM, CDR2 ANQGSEA. The germline V and J ends were trimmed by 4 bases and 0 bases, with 9 bases remaining between them. CDR3 length: 14 residues. The CDR3 here is CSVAGLSNTGELFF. The CDR3 bases are TGCAGCGTTGCTGGACTGTCGAACACCGGGGAGCTGTTTTTT.

Of note for this clone: The junction shows a germline mismatch at one end, possibly a read error. Other nucleotide sequences in the sample specify the same CDR3. The rearrangement uses TRBV18 and TRBJ2-3; D gene uncertain. CDR3 size: 14 residues. Germline V lookup: CDR1 KGHSH, CDR2 LQKENI. The chain's CDR3 is CASSPQGVTDTQYF. The CDR3 region has the DNA TGTGCCAGCTCGCCACAAGGAGTCACAGATACGCAGTATTTT.

The gene calls are TRBV10-3 and TRBJ2-3; D call uncertain. The germline V and J ends were trimmed by 8 bases and 6 bases, with 12 bases remaining between them. This CDR3 contains 12 residues. Germline V lookup: CDR1 ENHRY, CDR2 SYGVKD. CDR3 amino acids: CAIAFGVDTQYF. In DNA, the CDR3 is TGTGCCATCGCCTTTGGTGTGGATACGCAGTATTTT.

The chain carries TRBV5-4 and TRBJ2-5; TRBD2 agrees at 10 bases. Germline V lookup: CDR1 SGHNT, CDR2 YYREEE (reference sequence). V dropped 2 bases and J dropped 6; count of bases not matched to a gene: 10. The CDR3 is 16 amino acids. CDR3 sequence: CASSLGGLAGEKTQYF. The CDR3 DNA reads TGTGCCAGCAGCTTAGGGGGCCTAGCGGGAGAAAAGACCCAGTACTTC.

This clone has just one count. Relative to the germline gene, one junction end is altered; a read error may explain this. The CDR3 spells CASSPGQGLNF. CDR3 DNA: TGTGCCAGCAGCCCGGGACAGGGCCTCAACTTC. The chain joins TRBV11-1 to TRBJ2-7, with 9 nucleotides matching TRBD1. There are 11 residues in the CDR3. The germline CDR1 and CDR2 sequences are SGHAT and FQDESV (reference sequence).

The chain joins TRBV5-1 to TRBJ1-3, with 9 bases matching TRBD1. Trimming cost V 3 bases and J 4 bases; bases outside gene matches: 8. Germline assignment: CDR1 SGHRS and CDR2 YFSETQ. The length of the CDR3 is 16 residues. The CDR3 reads CASSSVQGAHGNTIYF. The CDR3 DNA follows: TGCGCCAGCAGCTCCGTACAGGGGGCGCACGGAAACACCATATATTTT.

This chain links TRBV13 with TRBJ2-2; possible D gene TRBD2, 6 bases. The V end lost 5 bases, the J end lost 8 bases, and 18 bases lay between the germline ends. Germline CDR1 and CDR2: PRHDT and FYEKMQ (reference sequence). CDR3 length: 15 residues. CDR3 bases: TGTGCCAGCAGCCCCTGGGACTCCTCCCGGGGGGAGCTGTTTTTT. This encodes CASSPWDSSRGELFF. Together with reference TRBV13 and TRBJ2-2, the CDR3 gives the full variable domain: AAGVIQSPRHLIKEKRETATLKCYPIPRHDTVYWYQQGPGQDPQFLISFYEKMQSDKGSIPDRFSAQQFSDYHSELNMSSLELGDSALYFCASSPWDSSRGELFFGEGSRLTVL.

V gene TRBV28 combines with J gene TRBJ1-5, with 10 bases fitting TRBD1. V dropped 5 bases and J dropped 6; count of bases not matched to a gene: 7. Germline assignment: CDR1 MDHEN and CDR2 SYDVKM. The CDR3 runs 15 residues. CDR3 region: CASSTAGTGAQPQHF. CDR3 sequence (DNA): TGTGCCAGCAGTACCGCCGGGACAGGGGCTCAGCCCCAGCATTTT.